Sequencing of this T cell receptor (beta chain) was carried out in a study of blood T cell repertoires in COVID-19. Study summary: Sites in the United States, Italy and Spain provided acute and convalescent COVID-19 samples. Nucleic acid was either cDNA or gDNA, and it came from T cells, B-cell-depleted T cells, or PBMCs.

How the authors handled the data: Reference gene primer amplification yielded estimated nucleated cell counts. Profiling relied on immunoSEQ multiplex PCR, and the TCRdb table lists in-frame clones only, not all of them. D and trimming were read from the DNA, whereas the V and J calls and clone size are those reported in that table. Counted here are 150,000 to 170,000 clones, about four fifths occurring once; the ten biggest clones make up 3.5% to 4.5%. What was sequenced was peripheral blood. This sequence was found in a woman of 80 years or more with acute or convalescent COVID-19.

CDR3 coding DNA: TGTGCTAGTGGTTTGGCCCCACCCGGGAGGGCCGTAAATGAGCAGTTCTTC. Translation gives CASGLAPPGRAVNEQFF. The chain links TRBV12-5 to TRBJ2-1; 8 nucleotides align to TRBD2. J was trimmed by 7 bases and V by 1 base; bases with no gene match: 12. This CDR3 has 17 residues. Germline V gives CDR1 LGHNT, CDR2 FRNRAP.